A selection of T cell receptor beta chains follows, all from one sample in a study of T cell responses to AZD1222 COVID-19 vaccine. Only in-frame clones appear in the TCRdb table, and some are missing; sequencing was by immunoSEQ multiplex PCR. The table records approximately 200,000 clones, roughly nine tenths of them present only once. The sample consisted of peripheral blood, taken 28 days after the second AZD1222 dose. The origin of the receptors is an adult who received the AZD1222 COVID-19 vaccine. Both conserved end residues are part of each CDR3. A D gene is named only where the DNA matches it firmly. Rows may omit the clone size; those that give it use once, few, many or a size class.

CDR3 length	V gene	D gene	clone size	J gene	CDR3 protein	CDR3 DNA
14	TRBV5-5	NA	NA	TRBJ2-1	CASNGGLMYNEQFF	TGTGCCAGCAATGGGGGACTCATGTACAATGAGCAGTTCTTC
12	TRBV5-1	NA	NA	TRBJ1-1	CASSLPAQEAFF	TGCGCCAGCAGCTTGCCTGCGCAAGAAGCTTTCTTT
14	TRBV12-5	NA	NA	TRBJ2-5	CASNPGGQRKTQYF	TGTGCTAGTAACCCCGGAGGCCAGCGTAAGACCCAGTACTTC
16	TRBV4-2	TRBD1	NA	TRBJ2-1	CASSYSTGTGGNEQFF	TGTGCCAGCAGCTACTCCACCGGGACAGGGGGCAATGAGCAGTTCTTC
16	TRBV5-1	NA	NA	TRBJ2-3	CASSLPGSWGTDTQYF	TGCGCCAGCAGCTTGCCAGGGTCGTGGGGCACAGATACGCAGTATTTT
17	TRBV23-1	NA	NA	TRBJ1-1	CASSNHDRLTLNTEAFF	TGCGCCAGCAGTAACCATGACAGGCTCACTTTGAACACTGAAGCTTTCTTT
14	TRBV5-1	NA	NA	TRBJ1-2	CASSLGQLDYGYTF	TGCGCCAGCAGCTTGGGGCAGCTAGACTATGGCTACACCTTC
13	TRBV28	TRBD1	once	TRBJ1-2	CASRRDSFYGYTF	TGTGCCAGCAGACGGGACAGCTTCTATGGCTACACCTTC
14	TRBV27	TRBD2	NA	TRBJ2-7	CASSSGLAGYEQYF	TGTGCCAGCAGTTCGGGACTAGCGGGGTACGAGCAGTACTTC
16	TRBV11-2	NA	NA	TRBJ1-2	CASSFRGPTGEGGYTF	TGTGCCAGCAGTTTCCGCGGACCGACCGGGGAGGGCGGCTACACCTTC
13	TRBV7-3	NA	NA	TRBJ1-1	CASSLRMNTEAFF	TGTGCCAGCAGCCTACGGATGAACACTGAAGCTTTCTTT
15	TRBV5-4	NA	NA	TRBJ2-1	CASSPGPSSYNEQFF	TGTGCCAGCAGCCCCGGGCCGAGCTCCTACAATGAGCAGTTCTTC
15	TRBV11-2	NA	NA	TRBJ2-1	CASSSGTNSYNEQFF	TGTGCCAGCAGCTCCGGGACCAACTCCTACAATGAGCAGTTCTTC
13	TRBV19	NA	NA	TRBJ1-2	CASRTGPGYGYTF	TGTGCCAGTAGAACGGGACCGGGCTATGGCTACACCTTC
13	TRBV19	NA	NA	TRBJ2-1	CASSQGPYNEQFF	TGTGCCAGTAGTCAGGGACCCTACAATGAGCAGTTCTTC
15	TRBV10-1	TRBD1	NA	TRBJ2-1	CASSEPGQGNNEQFF	TGCGCCAGCAGTGAGCCCGGACAGGGAAACAATGAGCAGTTCTTC
13	TRBV7-9	NA	NA	TRBJ2-1	CASSFVPGREQFF	TGTGCCAGCAGCTTCGTCCCGGGACGTGAGCAGTTCTTC
16	TRBV7-9	NA	NA	TRBJ2-7	CASSPWGREMAYEQYF	TGTGCCAGCAGCCCGTGGGGCAGGGAAATGGCCTACGAGCAGTACTTC
16	TRBV28	NA	NA	TRBJ1-5	CASSFLGQISNQPQHF	TGTGCCAGCAGTTTTCTGGGCCAAATTTCCAATCAGCCCCAGCATTTT
14	TRBV28	TRBD1	NA	TRBJ1-2	CASSGDRANYGYTF	TGTGCCAGCAGTGGGGACAGAGCTAACTATGGCTACACCTTC
13	TRBV5-1	TRBD1	NA	TRBJ1-2	CASSPGQNYGYTF	TGCGCCAGCAGCCCGGGACAGAACTATGGCTACACCTTC
14	TRBV5-4	NA	NA	TRBJ1-3	CASSLGGPGNTIYF	TGTGCCAGCAGCCTCGGTGGGCCGGGAAACACCATATATTTT